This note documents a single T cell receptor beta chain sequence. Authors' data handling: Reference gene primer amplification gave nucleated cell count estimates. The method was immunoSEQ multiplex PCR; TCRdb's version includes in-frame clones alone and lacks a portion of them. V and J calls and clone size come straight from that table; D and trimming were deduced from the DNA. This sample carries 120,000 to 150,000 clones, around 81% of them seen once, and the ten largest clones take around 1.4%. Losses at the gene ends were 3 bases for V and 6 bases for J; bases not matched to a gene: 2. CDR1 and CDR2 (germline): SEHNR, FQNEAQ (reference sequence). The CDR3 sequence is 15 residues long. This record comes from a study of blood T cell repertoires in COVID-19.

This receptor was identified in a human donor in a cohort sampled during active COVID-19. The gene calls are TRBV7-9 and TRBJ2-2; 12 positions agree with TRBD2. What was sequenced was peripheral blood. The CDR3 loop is CASSLTSGSSGELFF. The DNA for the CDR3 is TGTGCCAGCAGCTTGACTAGCGGGAGTTCCGGGGAGCTGTTTTTT.